Detailed here is one T cell receptor beta chain. Its antigen is undetermined. Trimming removed 5 bases from V and 15 bases from J; junction bases left unmatched: 8. From germline, CDR1 is LGHNA and CDR2 YNFKEQ. CDR3 size: 14 residues. The sample belongs to a study of cytomegalovirus exposure and HLA in healthy donors. Study conclusions and caveats: In vitro experiments confirmed that three CMV-associated chains were specific for CMV antigens.

The PCR employed 60 Vbeta primers together with 13 Jbeta primers. The method was immunoSEQ multiplex PCR; TCRdb's version includes in-frame clones alone and lacks a portion of them. The sample has about 160,000 clones; roughly 80% are singletons. This receptor was taken from a man younger than 35 in good health and CMV-seronegative. The sample taken for sequencing was PBMCs. The V call is TRBV4-2, the J call TRBJ2-4; 15 positions match TRBD2. The CDR3 is CASSEPGLAGGLYF. The DNA for the CDR3 is TGTGCCAGCAGCGAACCCGGACTAGCGGGAGGGCTGTACTTC.